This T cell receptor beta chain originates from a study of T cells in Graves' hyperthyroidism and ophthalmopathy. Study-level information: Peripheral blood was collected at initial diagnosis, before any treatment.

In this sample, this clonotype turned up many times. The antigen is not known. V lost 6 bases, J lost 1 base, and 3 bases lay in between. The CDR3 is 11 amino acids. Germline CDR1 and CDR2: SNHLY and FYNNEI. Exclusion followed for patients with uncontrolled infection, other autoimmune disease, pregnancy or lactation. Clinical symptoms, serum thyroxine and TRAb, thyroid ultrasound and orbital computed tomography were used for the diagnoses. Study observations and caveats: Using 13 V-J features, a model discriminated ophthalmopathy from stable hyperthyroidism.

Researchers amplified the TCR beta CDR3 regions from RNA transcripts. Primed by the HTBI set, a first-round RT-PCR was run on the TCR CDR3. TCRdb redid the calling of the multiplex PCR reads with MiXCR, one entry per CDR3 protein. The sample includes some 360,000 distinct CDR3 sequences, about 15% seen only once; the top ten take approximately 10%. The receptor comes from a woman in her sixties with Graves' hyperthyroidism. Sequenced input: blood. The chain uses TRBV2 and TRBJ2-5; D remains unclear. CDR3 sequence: CASRRQETQYF. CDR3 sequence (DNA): TGTGCCAGCAGGCGCCAAGAGACCCAGTACTTC. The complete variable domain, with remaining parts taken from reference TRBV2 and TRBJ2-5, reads EPEVTQTPSHQVTQMGQEVILRCVPISNHLYFYWYRQILGQKVEFLVSFYNNEISEKSEIFDDQFSVERPDGSNFTLKIRSTKLEDSAMYFCASRRQETQYFGPGTRLLVL.